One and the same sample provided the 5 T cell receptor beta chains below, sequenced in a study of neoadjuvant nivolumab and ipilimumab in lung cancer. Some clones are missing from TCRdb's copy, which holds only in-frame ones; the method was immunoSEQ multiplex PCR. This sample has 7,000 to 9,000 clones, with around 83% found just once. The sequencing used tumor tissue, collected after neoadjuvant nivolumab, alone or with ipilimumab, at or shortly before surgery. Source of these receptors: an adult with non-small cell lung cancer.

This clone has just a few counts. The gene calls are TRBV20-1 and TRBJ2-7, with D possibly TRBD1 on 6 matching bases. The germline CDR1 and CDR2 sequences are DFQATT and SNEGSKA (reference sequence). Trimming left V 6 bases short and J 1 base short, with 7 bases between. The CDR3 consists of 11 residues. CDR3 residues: CSARGSYEQYF. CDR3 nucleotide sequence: TGCAGTGCCAGGGGATCCTACGAGCAGTACTTC.

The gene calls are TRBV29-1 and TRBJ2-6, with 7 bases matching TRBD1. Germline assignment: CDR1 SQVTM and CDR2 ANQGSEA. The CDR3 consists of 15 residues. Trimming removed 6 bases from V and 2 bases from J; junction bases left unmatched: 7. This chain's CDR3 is CSVQSTGAGANVLTF. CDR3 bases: TGCAGCGTGCAATCAACAGGGGCTGGGGCCAACGTCCTGACTTTC. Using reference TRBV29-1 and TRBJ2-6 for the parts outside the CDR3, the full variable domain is SAVISQKPSRDICQRGTSLTIQCQVDSQVTMMFWYRQQPGQSLTLIATANQGSEATYESGFVIDKFPISRPNLTFSTLTVSNMSPEDSSIYLCSVQSTGAGANVLTFGAGSRLTVL.

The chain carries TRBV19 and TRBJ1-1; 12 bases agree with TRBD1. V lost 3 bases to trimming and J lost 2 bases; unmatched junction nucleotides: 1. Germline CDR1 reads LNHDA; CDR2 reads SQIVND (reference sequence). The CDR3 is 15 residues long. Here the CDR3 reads CASSMGTGGNTEAFF. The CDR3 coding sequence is TGTGCCAGTAGTATGGGGACAGGGGGCAACACTGAAGCTTTCTTT.

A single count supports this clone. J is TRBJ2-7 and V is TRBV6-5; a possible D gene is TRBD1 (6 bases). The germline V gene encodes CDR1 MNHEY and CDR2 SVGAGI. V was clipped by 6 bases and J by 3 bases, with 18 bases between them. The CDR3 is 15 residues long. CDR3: CASSRTRGLDYEQYF. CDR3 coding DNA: TGTGCCAGCAGCCGAACCAGGGGCCTTGACTACGAGCAGTACTTC.

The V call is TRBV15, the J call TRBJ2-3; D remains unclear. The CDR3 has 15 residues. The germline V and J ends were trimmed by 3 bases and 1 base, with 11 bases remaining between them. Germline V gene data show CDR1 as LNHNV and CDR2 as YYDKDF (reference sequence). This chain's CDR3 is CATSRPGAGTDTQYF. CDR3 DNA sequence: TGTGCCACCAGCAGGCCCGGTGCTGGCACAGATACGCAGTATTTT.